This T cell receptor beta chain was sequenced during a study of shared clonotypes between healthy human individuals. Overall study findings and caveats: It was anticipated that sequencing depth would influence how many clonotypes donors shared.

Libraries were prepared by immunoSEQ multiplex PCR; TCRdb keeps only in-frame clonotypes and omits some of them. The sample contains approximately 1.9 million clones, 93% of which appear only once. CD8 cells regarded as naive lacked CD45RO, were positively chosen for CCR7, and omitted terminally differentiated effector memory CD45RA+ cells. None of the donors, who were healthy HIV-negative adults, had recently had acute infections or vaccinations. With regard to this clone: No antigen is known for it. The same CDR3 also results from other DNA sequences found in this sample.

This CDR3 region has 13 residues. Germline values: CDR1 MNHEY, CDR2 SVGAGI. The germline V and J ends were trimmed by 2 bases and 0 bases, with 5 bases remaining between them. The chain uses TRBV6-5 and TRBJ2-7; unclear D gene. Material for sequencing was naive CD8+ T cells from PBMCs. This TCR was recovered from a man between 18 and 35 years old in good health. Some clones in this sample may be carry-over from other donors' samples. The CDR3 reads CASSYRTSYEQYF. The CDR3 region has the DNA TGTGCCAGCAGTTACCGGACCTCCTACGAGCAGTACTTC.